Listed below are T cell receptor beta chains from one sample, sequenced in a study of cytomegalovirus exposure and HLA in healthy donors. The method was immunoSEQ multiplex PCR; TCRdb's version includes in-frame clones alone and lacks a portion of them. This table has around 130,000 clones, more than 60% appearing once. What was sequenced was PBMCs. All receptors come from a woman aged 35 to 49 in good health and CMV-seropositive. Both conserved end residues are part of each CDR3. D genes are given only for firm matches. For some rows the clone size is stated as once, few or many, or as a class when expanded; others skip it.

D: TRBD1
J: TRBJ1-4
V: TRBV7-8
size: NA
CDR3: CASSTGTGGEKLFF
DNA: TGTGCCAGCAGCACCGGGACAGGGGGCGAAAAACTGTTTTTT

D: NA
J: TRBJ1-2
V: TRBV2
size: once
CDR3: CASSGDMFFGGYTF
DNA: TGTGCCAGCAGTGGGGACATGTTCTTTGGTGGCTACACCTTC

D: NA
J: TRBJ2-7
V: TRBV5-6
size: NA
CDR3: CASSLGTPYEQYF
DNA: TGTGCCAGCAGCTTGGGGACACCCTACGAGCAGTACTTC

D: NA
J: TRBJ2-4
V: TRBV7-9
size: few
CDR3: CASSLGSGAKNIQYF
DNA: TGTGCCAGCAGCTTAGGATCGGGGGCCAAAAACATTCAGTACTTC

D: TRBD1
J: TRBJ2-7
V: TRBV6-5
size: NA
CDR3: CASKAGGSYEQYF
DNA: TGTGCCAGCAAGGCAGGGGGCTCCTACGAGCAGTACTTC

D: NA
J: TRBJ1-4
V: TRBV11-2
size: NA
CDR3: CASRSLTEINEKLFF
DNA: TGTGCCAGCAGATCCTTAACGGAGATAAATGAAAAACTGTTTTTT

D: TRBD1
J: TRBJ1-3
V: TRBV30
size: NA
CDR3: CAWRTGGPGNTIYF
DNA: TGTGCCTGGAGAACAGGGGGCCCTGGAAACACCATATATTTT

D: NA
J: TRBJ1-4
V: TRBV28
size: NA
CDR3: CASSLDSPGEKLFF
DNA: TGTGCCAGCAGTTTGGACAGCCCTGGTGAAAAACTGTTTTTT

D: TRBD2
J: TRBJ2-3
V: TRBV6-1
size: NA
CDR3: CAGARTSVTDTQYF
DNA: TGTGCCGGAGCGCGGACTAGCGTCACAGATACGCAGTATTTT

D: NA
J: TRBJ2-7
V: TRBV29-1
size: NA
CDR3: CSVSAGRDSSLYEQYF
DNA: TGCAGCGTTTCTGCGGGACGGGACAGTAGTTTATACGAGCAGTACTTC

D: NA
J: TRBJ2-7
V: TRBV7-8
size: NA
CDR3: CASSQFSYEQYF
DNA: TGTGCCAGCAGCCAGTTCTCCTACGAGCAGTACTTC

D: NA
J: TRBJ1-1
V: TRBV5-1
size: NA
CDR3: CASSLEGATTEAFF
DNA: TGCGCCAGCAGCTTGGAAGGGGCTACCACTGAAGCTTTCTTT

D: NA
J: TRBJ2-4
V: TRBV28
size: once
CDR3: CASSLVAGSNIQYF
DNA: TGTGCCAGCAGCCTAGTGGCGGGGTCAAACATTCAGTACTTC

D: NA
J: TRBJ1-1
V: TRBV30
size: NA
CDR3: CAWSRSWTTEAFF
DNA: TGTGCCTGGAGTCGGAGTTGGACAACCGAAGCTTTCTTT

D: NA
J: TRBJ2-7
V: TRBV7-2
size: NA
CDR3: CASSIQAQLYYEQYF
DNA: TGTGCCAGCAGCATACAGGCCCAACTCTACTACGAGCAGTACTTC

D: NA
J: TRBJ2-3
V: TRBV14
size: NA
CDR3: CASSLIWRPDTQYF
DNA: TGTGCCAGCAGCCTCATTTGGAGGCCAGATACGCAGTATTTT

D: TRBD2
J: TRBJ2-7
V: TRBV19
size: NA
CDR3: CASSILASGSHEQYF
DNA: TGTGCCAGTAGTATACTGGCTAGCGGGAGCCACGAGCAGTACTTC

D: TRBD1
J: TRBJ2-7
V: TRBV11-3
size: once
CDR3: CASSSSTGTYEQYF
DNA: TGTGCCAGCAGCTCGTCGACAGGGACCTACGAGCAGTACTTC

D: NA
J: TRBJ2-7
V: TRBV19
size: few
CDR3: CASSRSGSEQYF
DNA: TGTGCCAGTAGTAGATCGGGAAGCGAGCAGTACTTC

D: TRBD2
J: TRBJ2-2
V: TRBV6-1
size: NA
CDR3: CASSEVTSGTGELFF
DNA: TGTGCCAGCAGTGAGGTTACTAGCGGGACCGGGGAGCTGTTTTTT

D: TRBD1
J: TRBJ1-1
V: TRBV11-2
size: NA
CDR3: CASSPGRGRFADEAFF
DNA: TGTGCCAGCAGCCCCGGAAGGGGGCGGTTTGCGGATGAAGCTTTCTTT

D: NA
J: TRBJ2-7
V: TRBV6-6
size: NA
CDR3: CASSYTEVSGEQYF
DNA: TGTGCCAGCAGTTACACGGAGGTTTCGGGAGAGCAGTACTTC

D: NA
J: TRBJ2-2
V: TRBV2
size: NA
CDR3: CASSEVRQNTGELFF
DNA: TGTGCCAGCAGTGAAGTCAGACAGAACACCGGGGAGCTGTTTTTT

D: NA
J: TRBJ2-5
V: TRBV28
size: few
CDR3: CASRAGGPEEQYF
DNA: TGTGCCAGCCGCGCCGGAGGGCCGGAGGAGCAGTACTTC

D: NA
J: TRBJ1-2
V: TRBV15
size: NA
CDR3: CATSRGTADGYTF
DNA: TGTGCCACCAGCAGAGGGACAGCAGATGGCTACACCTTC

D: TRBD2
J: TRBJ2-5
V: TRBV7-8
size: NA
CDR3: CASSPRTSGNLGTQYF
DNA: TGTGCCAGCAGCCCCCGGACTAGCGGGAACCTAGGGACCCAGTACTTC

D: TRBD1
J: TRBJ2-7
V: TRBV5-4
size: few
CDR3: CASSPGTGSNEQYF
DNA: TGTGCCAGCAGCCCCGGGACAGGTAGCAACGAGCAGTACTTC

D: TRBD1
J: TRBJ2-5
V: TRBV5-1
size: few
CDR3: CASSALFRTGTQETQYF
DNA: TGCGCCAGCAGCGCCCTCTTCCGGACAGGGACCCAAGAGACCCAGTACTTC

D: NA
J: TRBJ1-5
V: TRBV6-1
size: NA
CDR3: CASSSTTGSNQPQHF
DNA: TGTGCCAGCAGTTCCACGACAGGTAGCAATCAGCCCCAGCATTTT

D: NA
J: TRBJ2-7
V: TRBV7-9
size: NA
CDR3: CASSILSYEQYF
DNA: TGTGCCAGCAGCATTTTATCCTACGAGCAGTACTTC

D: TRBD1
J: TRBJ1-2
V: TRBV2
size: NA
CDR3: CASRKTGLDGYTF
DNA: TGTGCCAGCAGGAAGACAGGGCTGGATGGCTACACCTTC

D: NA
J: TRBJ2-3
V: TRBV25-1
size: NA
CDR3: CASSDSLPSHTQYF
DNA: TGTGCCAGCAGTGATTCCCTTCCTAGCCATACGCAGTATTTT

D: TRBD1
J: TRBJ2-2
V: TRBV19
size: NA
CDR3: CASSVQGANSGELFF
DNA: TGTGCCAGTAGTGTACAGGGGGCTAATAGCGGGGAGCTGTTTTTT

D: TRBD2
J: TRBJ2-7
V: TRBV11-2
size: NA
CDR3: CASSGGLAIGEQYF
DNA: TGTGCCAGCAGCGGGGGACTAGCAATAGGCGAGCAGTACTTC

D: TRBD1
J: TRBJ1-6
V: TRBV2
size: few
CDR3: CASLTQGDSPLHF
DNA: TGTGCCAGCCTAACCCAGGGGGATTCACCCCTCCACTTT

D: NA
J: TRBJ1-3
V: TRBV7-6
size: NA
CDR3: CASSPSWVEAGNTIYF
DNA: TGTGCCAGCAGCCCGAGTTGGGTAGAGGCTGGAAACACCATATATTTT

D: NA
J: TRBJ1-1
V: TRBV6-1
size: NA
CDR3: CASSSLTGMVTEAFF
DNA: TGTGCCAGCAGTTCACTAACAGGGATGGTCACTGAAGCTTTCTTT

D: TRBD2
J: TRBJ2-1
V: TRBV6-5
size: NA
CDR3: CASSPGASGEQFF
DNA: TGTGCCAGCAGCCCCGGTGCTAGCGGGGAGCAGTTCTTC

D: NA
J: TRBJ2-5
V: TRBV7-9
size: NA
CDR3: CASSRLLGGRETQYF
DNA: TGTGCCAGCAGCCGCCTATTGGGTGGGAGAGAGACCCAGTACTTC

D: TRBD1
J: TRBJ2-6
V: TRBV2
size: NA
CDR3: CASSSGQGAAGANVLTF
DNA: TGTGCCAGCAGTTCGGGACAGGGGGCGGCTGGGGCCAACGTCCTGACTTTC

D: NA
J: TRBJ2-5
V: TRBV12-2
size: NA
CDR3: CASRFKREGLGETQYF
DNA: TGTGCAAGTCGGTTCAAGCGGGAGGGCCTCGGGGAGACCCAGTACTTC

D: TRBD1
J: TRBJ1-2
V: TRBV5-8
size: NA
CDR3: CASSLVGQGYGYPF
DNA: TGTGCCAGCAGCTTGGTAGGACAGGGGTATGGCTACCCCTTC

D: NA
J: TRBJ2-4
V: TRBV29-1
size: few
CDR3: CSVVESLAKNIQYF
DNA: TGCAGCGTTGTGGAGAGCTTAGCCAAAAACATTCAGTACTTC

D: TRBD1
J: TRBJ2-7
V: TRBV28
size: NA
CDR3: CASSLLLQGEQYF
DNA: TGTGCCAGCAGTTTACTCCTACAGGGGGAGCAGTACTTC

D: NA
J: TRBJ2-5
V: TRBV5-1
size: NA
CDR3: CASSGGHLQETQYF
DNA: TGCGCCAGCAGCGGGGGACACCTCCAAGAGACCCAGTACTTC

D: TRBD2
J: TRBJ2-1
V: TRBV27
size: few
CDR3: CASSLSAGVSYNEQFF
DNA: TGTGCCAGCAGTTTATCCGCGGGAGTCTCCTACAATGAGCAGTTCTTC

D: TRBD1
J: TRBJ2-7
V: TRBV4-1
size: few
CDR3: CASGVSGTGVEQYF
DNA: TGCGCCAGCGGCGTTTCCGGGACAGGGGTCGAGCAGTACTTC

D: NA
J: TRBJ1-6
V: TRBV7-7
size: once
CDR3: CASSLSDRPDSPLHF
DNA: TGTGCTAGCAGCTTATCAGACAGACCCGATTCACCCCTCCACTTT

D: TRBD2
J: TRBJ2-3
V: TRBV9
size: few
CDR3: CASSVFRTSGGADTQYF
DNA: TGTGCCAGCAGCGTCTTCCGGACTAGCGGGGGCGCGGATACGCAGTATTTT

D: TRBD2
J: TRBJ2-1
V: TRBV28
size: few
CDR3: CASSFQVSGTYNEQFF
DNA: TGTGCCAGCAGTTTCCAAGTTAGCGGGACCTACAATGAGCAGTTCTTC

D: NA
J: TRBJ1-6
V: TRBV9
size: NA
CDR3: CASSESPQENNSPLHF
DNA: TGTGCCAGCAGCGAATCGCCACAGGAGAATAATTCACCCCTCCACTTT

D: TRBD1
J: TRBJ2-1
V: TRBV5-8
size: NA
CDR3: CASSDRVKNNNEQFF
DNA: TGTGCCAGCAGCGACAGGGTGAAAAACAACAATGAGCAGTTCTTC

D: NA
J: TRBJ1-4
V: TRBV28
size: few
CDR3: CASSLGQPNEKLFF
DNA: TGTGCCAGCAGTTTGGGGCAGCCCAATGAAAAACTGTTTTTT

D: TRBD1
J: TRBJ2-5
V: TRBV7-9
size: NA
CDR3: CASSRDRAQETQYF
DNA: TGTGCCAGCAGCCGAGACAGGGCCCAAGAGACCCAGTACTTC